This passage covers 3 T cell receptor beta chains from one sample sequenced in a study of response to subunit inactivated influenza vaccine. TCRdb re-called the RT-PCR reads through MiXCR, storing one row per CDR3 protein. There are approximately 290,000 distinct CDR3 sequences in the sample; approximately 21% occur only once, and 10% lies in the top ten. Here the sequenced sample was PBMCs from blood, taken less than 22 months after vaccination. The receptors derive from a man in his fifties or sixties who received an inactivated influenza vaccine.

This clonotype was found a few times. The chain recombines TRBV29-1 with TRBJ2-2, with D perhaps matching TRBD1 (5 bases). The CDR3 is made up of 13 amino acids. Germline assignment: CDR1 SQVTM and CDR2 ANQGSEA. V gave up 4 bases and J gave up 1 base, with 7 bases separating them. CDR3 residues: CSVVTGNTGELFF. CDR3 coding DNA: TGCAGCGTTGTTACAGGGAACACCGGGGAGCTGTTTTTT.

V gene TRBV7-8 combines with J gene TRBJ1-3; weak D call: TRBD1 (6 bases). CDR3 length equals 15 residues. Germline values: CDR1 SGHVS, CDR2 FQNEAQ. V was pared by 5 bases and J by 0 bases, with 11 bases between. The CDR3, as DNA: TGTGCCAGCAGCCCGGACAGAATCTCTGGAAACACCATATATTTT. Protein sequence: CASSPDRISGNTIYF. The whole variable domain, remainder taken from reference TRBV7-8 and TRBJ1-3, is GAGVSQSPRYKVAKRGQDVALRCDPISGHVSLFWYQQALGQGPEFLTYFQNEAQLDKSGLPSDRFFAERPEGSVSTLKIQRTQQEDSAVYLCASSPDRISGNTIYFGEGSWLTVV.

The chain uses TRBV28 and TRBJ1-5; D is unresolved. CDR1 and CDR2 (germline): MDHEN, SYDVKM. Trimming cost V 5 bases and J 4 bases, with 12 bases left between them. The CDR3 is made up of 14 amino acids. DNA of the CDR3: TGTGCCAGCAGTAACGGACGGAGGAATCAGCCCCAGCATTTT. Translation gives CASSNGRRNQPQHF.